This section outlines one T cell receptor (beta chain) sequence together with its context. The data are from a study of blood T cell repertoires in COVID-19. Study details: There were acute and convalescent COVID-19 samples, and they came from the United States, Italy and Spain.

Sequenced by immunoSEQ multiplex PCR; TCRdb stores in-frame clones only, minus some. The table has roughly 170,000 clones, almost 80% seen once. This sequence originates from a woman between 65 and 79 years old with acute or convalescent COVID-19. The sequenced material came from peripheral blood.

The CDR3 spells CASSIVSRSQPQHF. The DNA of the CDR3 is TGTGCCAGTAGTATAGTAAGCAGGTCCCAGCCCCAGCATTTT. This chain joins TRBV19 and TRBJ1-5; D is uncertain. The CDR3 runs to 14 residues. The V end was cut by 1 base, the J end by 7 bases, with 11 bases between. Per the germline V gene, CDR1 is LNHDA and CDR2 is SQIVND (reference sequence).